These 26 T cell receptor beta chains were all obtained from the same sample, sequenced in a study of sequential checkpoint blockade in melanoma. Noted treatment: randomized to nivolumab then ipilimumab (arm A) or the reverse (arm B). Sequenced by immunoSEQ multiplex PCR; TCRdb stores in-frame clones only, minus some. The table lists under 20,000 clones, more than 70% of them singletons. The starting material was CD8+ T cells sorted from blood (inferred from file names), obtained from a patient given nivolumab and ipilimumab in sequence. The receptors derive from a human donor with melanoma.

The V call is TRBV6-1, the J call TRBJ1-6, with D tentatively TRBD1 (6 bases). The CDR3 covers 17 residues. Germline lookup yields CDR1 MNHNS and CDR2 SASEGT. The ends were cut back, 1 base at V and 5 bases at J, with 15 bases in the middle. CDR3 amino acids: CASSEGRVGQHNSPLHF. CDR3 DNA sequence: TGTGCCAGCAGTGAAGGACGTGTAGGACAGCATAATTCACCCCTCCACTTT.

V and J are TRBV13 and TRBJ2-3, with D possibly matching TRBD1 (5 bases). V was trimmed by 0 bases and J by 6 bases, leaving 13 bases between them. The CDR3 extends over 15 amino acids. In germline, CDR1 is PRHDT, CDR2 FYEKMQ (reference sequence). DNA of the CDR3: TGTGCCAGCAGCTTAGGTGACAGCGTTCCGGATACGCAGTATTTT. Residues: CASSLGDSVPDTQYF.

V usage is TRBV5-1 and J usage is TRBJ2-5, with D tentatively TRBD2 (7 bases). Germline values: CDR1 SGHRS, CDR2 YFSETQ. With 2 bases removed from V and 2 bases from J, the gap between germline ends came to 16 bases. The CDR3 consists of 16 residues. CDR3 region: CASSFRGAREQETQYF. CDR3 DNA sequence: TGCGCCAGCAGCTTTCGGGGGGCGAGGGAACAAGAGACCCAGTACTTC.

The chain employs TRBV7-9 and TRBJ2-3; D not certain. Trimming pared 4 bases from V and 1 base from J, leaving 12 bases between. CDR1 SEHNR and CDR2 FQNEAQ come from the germline V gene (reference sequence). The CDR3 has 15 amino acids. The CDR3 coding sequence is TGTGCCAGCAGCTCCCCCACTCGTGGCACAGATACGCAGTATTTT. This codes for CASSSPTRGTDTQYF. Based on the CDR3 plus reference TRBV7-9 and TRBJ2-3, the full variable domain is DTGVSQNPRHKITKRGQNVTFRCDPISEHNRLYWYRQTLGQGPEFLTYFQNEAQLEKSRLLSDRFSAERPKGSFSTLEIQRTEQGDSAMYLCASSSPTRGTDTQYFGPGTRLTVL.

The chain combines TRBV10-1 with TRBJ2-3; a possible D gene is TRBD2 (5 bases). CDR3 size: 17 residues. Germline CDR1 WNHNN, CDR2 SYGVQD (reference sequence). V was pared by 0 bases and J by 0 bases, with 13 bases between. CDR3 in amino acids: CASSESIPPGSTDTQYF. Here the CDR3 DNA reads TGCGCCAGCAGTGAGTCTATACCCCCGGGAAGCACAGATACGCAGTATTTT.

This clone was seen only once. This chain connects TRBV29-1 to TRBJ2-1; 8 nucleotides line up with TRBD2. The germline gives CDR1 SQVTM, CDR2 ANQGSEA. The CDR3 has 15 residues. V was clipped by 3 bases and J by 4 bases; unmatched bases: 8. Written as DNA, the CDR3 is TGCAGCGTTGATTCCGGGACTAGAACTTACAATGAGCAGTTCTTC. It is translated as CSVDSGTRTYNEQFF.

This chain uses TRBV19 with TRBJ1-2; the D gene is possibly TRBD1 (5 bases). This CDR3 is 11 amino acids long. Germline lookup yields CDR1 LNHDA and CDR2 SQIVND (reference sequence). Trimming pared 6 bases from V and 8 bases from J, leaving 10 bases between. The CDR3 spells CASRSGRGYTF. CDR3 bases: TGTGCCAGTAGGTCAGGGAGGGGCTACACCTTC.

The genes are TRBV28 and TRBJ2-7, with a possible D match to TRBD2 (5 bases). Trimming removed 3 bases at V and 1 base at J, with 13 bases between. Germline lookup yields CDR1 MDHEN and CDR2 SYDVKM. The CDR3 consists of 15 residues. The CDR3 sequence: CASSFSLGSSYEQYF. DNA of the CDR3: TGTGCCAGCAGTTTTTCGTTGGGGAGTTCCTACGAGCAGTACTTC.

The chain couples TRBV7-9 to TRBJ2-7; D uncertain. The CDR3 is 12 residues long. Trimming stripped 3 bases from V and 6 bases from J, with 9 bases between. Germline V lookup: CDR1 SEHNR, CDR2 FQNEAQ (reference sequence). The CDR3 bases are TGTGCCAGCAGCTTCTCCCTAGGCGAGCAGTACTTC. Protein: CASSFSLGEQYF.

V usage is TRBV5-4 and J usage is TRBJ2-7, with D unclear. CDR3 size: 13 residues. The germline gives CDR1 SGHNT, CDR2 YYREEE (reference sequence). V was cut by 2 bases and J by 2 bases, with 8 bases left in between. CDR3 protein: CASSFADTYEQYF. In DNA form, the CDR3 reads TGTGCCAGCAGCTTCGCGGATACCTACGAGCAGTACTTC.

The J gene is TRBJ2-1, the V gene TRBV4-1; D remains ambiguous. Germline V lookup: CDR1 MGHRA, CDR2 YSYEKL. V was cut by 0 bases and J by 12 bases, with 18 bases left in between. The CDR3 length is 15 residues. This CDR3 reads CASSQDETGGVGQFF. The CDR3 DNA sequence: TGCGCCAGCAGCCAAGATGAGACTGGCGGAGTCGGGCAGTTCTTC.

The J gene is TRBJ2-7, the V gene TRBV14; D gene uncertain. Germline lookup yields CDR1 SGHDN and CDR2 FVKESK. V was trimmed by 1 base and J by 3 bases, leaving 7 bases between them. The CDR3 spans 13 residues. CDR3 in DNA: TGTGCCAGCAGCCAAGTGAACGGCTACGAGCAGTACTTC. It is translated as CASSQVNGYEQYF.

The CDR3 sequence is CASSLDIAGGSYEQYF. CDR3 DNA: TGTGCCAGCAGTTTGGATATAGCGGGGGGCTCCTACGAGCAGTACTTC. The chain carries TRBV28 and TRBJ2-7; TRBD2 matches at 10 bases. The junction had 5 bases not matched to a gene; V was cut back by 3 bases and J by 0 bases. The CDR3 is made up of 16 amino acids. Per the germline V gene, CDR1 is MDHEN and CDR2 is SYDVKM.

The chain recombines TRBV27 with TRBJ2-7; possible D gene TRBD1, 7 bases. Germline V gene data show CDR1 as MNHEY and CDR2 as SMNVEV (reference sequence). Trimming cost V 5 bases and J 5 bases, with 16 bases left between them. CDR3 length: 14 amino acids. The CDR3 loop is CASSGLQGLDEQYF. The CDR3 DNA reads TGTGCCAGCAGTGGACTACAGGGGTTGGACGAGCAGTACTTC.

The chain couples TRBV27 to TRBJ1-1, with 9 nucleotides matching TRBD1. The V and J ends lost 5 bases and 3 bases, in that order; junction bases with no gene match: 10. The CDR3 extends over 16 amino acids. CDR1 MNHEY and CDR2 SMNVEV come from the germline V gene (reference sequence). CDR3 DNA sequence: TGTGCCAGCAGTCCAGGGACAGGGCACACGGACACTGAAGCTTTCTTT. Protein: CASSPGTGHTDTEAFF.

This chain's CDR3 is CAWGLQGYYEQYF. Here the CDR3 DNA reads TGTGCCTGGGGATTACAGGGCTACTACGAGCAGTACTTC. The genes are TRBV30 and TRBJ2-7, with D perhaps TRBD1 (6 bases). The germline V gene has CDR1 GTSNPN and CDR2 SVGIG (reference sequence). V was clipped by 5 bases and J by 3 bases, with 14 bases between them. The length of the CDR3 is 13 residues.

This clone came up a few times. V and J are TRBV6-1 and TRBJ1-3, with a weak D call TRBD1 (5 bases). In germline, CDR1 is MNHNS, CDR2 SASEGT. V lost 5 bases to trimming and J lost 4 bases, with 9 bases between them. This CDR3 is built from 13 residues. The CDR3 nucleotides are TGTGCCAGCAGTCCACGGGGGGGAAACACCATATATTTT. Protein product: CASSPRGGNTIYF.

The rearrangement links TRBV30 to TRBJ1-2, with D unresolved. This CDR3 region has 14 residues. Per the germline V gene, CDR1 is GTSNPN and CDR2 is SVGIG (reference sequence). With 2 bases removed from V and 4 bases from J, the gap between germline ends came to 14 bases. This CDR3 reads CAWSKDIGLYGYTF. Here the CDR3 DNA reads TGTGCCTGGAGTAAAGACATAGGCCTCTATGGCTACACCTTC.

On this clone itself: Germline and junction disagree at one end, which may indicate a read error. V gene TRBV29-1 combines with J gene TRBJ2-1; the match to TRBD1 covers 10 bases. CDR3 length: 13 amino acids. Looked up from germline, CDR1 is SQVTM and CDR2 is ANQGSEA. As DNA, the CDR3 is TGCAGCGTCGAAGCGGGACAGGGGAATGAGCAGTTCTTC. This gives the protein CSVEAGQGNEQFF.

This clone turned up a few times. The chain links TRBV7-9 to TRBJ1-1, with TRBD1 identical over 7 bases. The CDR3 sequence is 17 residues long. Germline CDR1 is SEHNR and CDR2 is FQNEAQ (reference sequence). V lost 4 bases and J lost 0; bases outside the gene matches: 11. CDR3: CASSSPPGGQLNTEAFF. For the CDR3, the DNA is TGTGCCAGCAGCTCCCCACCTGGGGGACAGTTGAACACTGAAGCTTTCTTT.

The J gene is TRBJ1-6, the V gene TRBV5-1; a weak D match, TRBD1 (5 bases). V lost 5 bases to trimming and J lost 5 bases, with 14 bases between them. Germline loops: CDR1 SGHRS, CDR2 YFSETQ. The CDR3 runs to 15 residues. In DNA, the CDR3 is TGCGCCAGCAGGGGGGGACCGAGAGATAATTCACCCCTCCACTTT. Encoded protein: CASRGGPRDNSPLHF.

The chain has TRBV5-1 and TRBJ1-3, with D hard to call. V was pared by 0 bases and J by 4 bases, with 5 bases between. Germline CDR1 reads SGHRS; CDR2 reads YFSETQ. The CDR3 runs 13 residues. CDR3 nucleotide sequence: TGCGCCAGCAGCTTGGACCGGGGAAACACCATATATTTT. Translation: CASSLDRGNTIYF. Variable domain in full (rest from reference TRBV5-1 and TRBJ1-3): KAGVTQTPRYLIKTRGQQVTLSCSPISGHRSVSWYQQTPGQGLQFLFEYFSETQRNKGNFPGRFSGRQFSNSRSEMNVSTLELGDSALYLCASSLDRGNTIYFGEGSWLTVV.

This clone was seen a handful of times. The chain employs TRBV7-6 and TRBJ1-5; D might be TRBD1 (6 bases). The CDR3 is 15 amino acids. Looked up from germline, CDR1 is SGHVS and CDR2 is FNYEAQ. Trimming took off 5 bases at V and 5 bases at J, with 16 bases between the two ends. Here the CDR3 reads CASSPEAGEDQPQHF. CDR3 nucleotides: TGTGCCAGCAGCCCGGAGGCAGGGGAAGATCAGCCCCAGCATTTT.

The chain recombines TRBV6-5 with TRBJ2-1; TRBD2 matches at 7 bases. Germline lookup yields CDR1 MNHEY and CDR2 SVGAGI. This CDR3 contains 15 residues. With 6 bases clipped from V and 5 bases from J, the junction kept 10 bases outside the gene matches. CDR3: CASRLDWEGNNEQFF. CDR3 coding DNA: TGTGCCAGCAGGCTCGACTGGGAGGGAAACAATGAGCAGTTCTTC.

This chain connects TRBV5-1 to TRBJ2-7; 9 bases agree with TRBD2. The CDR3 covers 16 residues. Per the germline V gene, CDR1 is SGHRS and CDR2 is YFSETQ. The trim removed 2 bases at V and 7 bases at J, leaving 13 bases unmatched. The CDR3 DNA reads as TGCGCCAGCAGCTTTTATACCAGGACTAGCGCTGGGGAGCAGTACTTC. This codes for CASSFYTRTSAGEQYF.

The J gene is TRBJ2-5, the V gene TRBV27; D may be TRBD1 (6 bases). Gene TRBJ2-7 matches the end of the DNA better, so the J call may be wrong. The CDR3 totals 16 residues. The germline V gene has CDR1 MNHEY and CDR2 SMNVEV (reference sequence). CDR3 nucleotides: TGTGCCAGCAGTTTACAGCAGGGGCAGGCCACCTACGAGCAGTACTTC. This encodes CASSLQQGQATYEQYF.